The 21 T cell receptor beta chains below all came from one sample that was sequenced in a study of T cell clonality in common variable immunodeficiency. Assay used: immunoSEQ multiplex PCR; TCRdb lists only in-frame clones, some missing. Sampling found 30,000 to 35,000 clones, none seen once. Material for sequencing was peripheral blood mononuclear cells. All receptors come from a person between 18 and 70 years old in good health.

This clone was recorded a few times. From the germline J gene comes the end of the CDR3, since the read stops 3 residues before it. V gene TRBV7-9 combines with J gene TRBJ2-4; TRBD1 matches 7 bases. This CDR3 comprises 14 residues. Germline CDR1 SEHNR, CDR2 FQNEAQ (reference sequence). CDR3 residues: CASRLSYRGSGQYF. Incomplete CDR3 DNA: TGTGCCAGCAGATTATCGTACAGGGGAAGTGGT.

As to this clone: The read halts 3 residues ahead of the CDR3 end, with the missing end drawn from the germline J gene. This rearrangement joins TRBV6-2 or TRBV6-3 to TRBJ1-5; D not resolved. V lost 11 bases and J lost 2, with 13 bases in between. CDR1 MNHEY and CDR2 SVGEGT come from the germline V gene. The CDR3 length is 13 residues. The CDR3: CASDFGGNQPQHF. Partial CDR3 DNA: TGTGCCTCCGATTTCGGGGGCAATCAGCCC.

Many counts were recorded for this clone. Germline and junction disagree at one end, which may indicate a read error. With the read ending 3 residues before the CDR3 end, the germline J gene is used to fill in that end. This chain uses TRBV10-1 with TRBJ1-1; TRBD1 aligns across 10 bases. CDR1 is WNHNN, CDR2 SYGVQD, per germline (reference sequence). The CDR3 is 16 residues long. The DNA read from the CDR3 is TGCGCCAGCGGTGATCCCGGGACAGGGGCTAGGACTGAA. It codes for CASGDPGTGARTE. The full CDR3 is CASGDPGTGARTEAFF.

This clone was detected ten times or more. The read finishes 3 residues shy of the CDR3 end, and the germline J gene is used to complete it. The chain employs TRBV2 and TRBJ2-1; a weak D match, TRBD2 (6 bases). The germline V and J ends were trimmed by 6 bases and 9 bases, with 9 bases remaining between them. Germline CDR1 is SNHLY and CDR2 is FYNNEI. CDR3 length: 11 residues. CDR3 DNA, as far as it was read: TGTGCCAGCAGGGAGGGTGCTGAG. It encodes CASREGAE. The full CDR3 is CASREGAEQFF. The whole variable domain, remainder taken from reference TRBV2 and TRBJ2-1, is EPEVTQTPSHQVTQMGQEVILRCVPISNHLYFYWYRQILGQKVEFLVSFYNNEISEKSEIFDDQFSVERPDGSNFTLKIRSTKLEDSAMYFCASREGAEQFFGPGTRLTVL.

This clone has a count of ten or more. Read coverage stops 3 residues before the CDR3 terminus; the germline J gene supplies the remainder. V is TRBV7-3 and J is TRBJ2-3; 13 nucleotides match TRBD2. Germline CDR1 SGHTA, CDR2 FQGTGA. V lost 5 bases to trimming and J lost 4 bases; unmatched junction nucleotides: 6. The CDR3 contains 16 residues. The CDR3 protein is CASSPGLAGVADTQYF. CDR3 bases read: TGTGCCAGCAGCCCAGGACTAGCGGGAGTAGCAGATACG.

Ten or more counts support this clone. The DNA read from the CDR3 is TGCGCCAGCAGCTTGACAGGAACCGGGGAG. Translating it yields CASSLTGTGE. The complete CDR3 protein is CASSLTGTGELFF. This chain uses TRBV5-1 with TRBJ2-2, with a tentative D call TRBD1 (5 bases). The read falls 3 residues short of the CDR3 end, and the missing part is taken from the germline J gene. The CDR3 covers 13 residues. V lost 1 base, J lost 5 bases, and 6 bases lay in between. CDR1 is SGHRS and CDR2 is YFSETQ in the germline V gene.

This clone was seen at least ten times. The CDR3 end is not reached by the read, which stops 3 residues before it; the germline J gene fills it in. This sequence joins TRBV7-3 and TRBJ2-1; 11 positions agree with TRBD2. The length of the CDR3 is 14 residues. V shed 0 bases, J shed 8 bases, and the junction held 0 bases outside the gene matches. CDR1 is SGHTA, CDR2 FQGTGA, per germline. CDR3 amino acids: CASSLTSGRDEQFF. Incomplete CDR3 DNA: TGTGCCAGCAGCTTAACTAGCGGGAGGGATGAG.

This clone was recorded at least ten times. The CDR3 end is not reached by the read, which stops 3 residues before it; the germline J gene fills it in. The rearrangement uses TRBV7-3 and TRBJ1-3, with 10 positions matching TRBD1. This CDR3 contains 13 residues. J gave up 8 bases and V 5 bases, and 3 bases lay outside the gene matches. The V gene's germline CDR1 is SGHTA and CDR2 FQGTGA. This chain's CDR3 is CASSQGQGDTIYF. CDR3 DNA (partial): TGTGCCAGCAGCCAAGGACAGGGGGACACC. Together with reference TRBV7-3 and TRBJ1-3, the CDR3 gives the full variable domain: GAGVSQTPSNKVTEKGKYVELRCDPISGHTALYWYRQSLGQGPEFLIYFQGTGAADDSGLPNDRFFAVRPEGSVSTLKIQRTERGDSAVYLCASSQGQGDTIYFGEGSWLTVV.

This clone appeared a few times. CDR3 DNA (partial): TGTGCCAGCAGCTCGCAGTCGGGTTACCGTTACGAG. This codes for CASSSQSGYRYE. The CDR3, in full, reads CASSSQSGYRYEQYF. The chain employs TRBV11-3 and TRBJ2-7; unclear D gene. The DNA ends 3 residues before the CDR3 does, and the rest of the CDR3 is filled in from the germline J gene. The CDR3 has 15 amino acids. Germline CDR1 SGHNT, CDR2 YENEEA. V was trimmed by 4 bases and J by 4 bases, leaving 17 bases between them.

This clone appeared many times. The CDR3 region is CASSTQGFPYEQYF. Partial CDR3 DNA: TGTGCCAGTAGTACGCAGGGGTTTCCCTACGAG. This chain connects TRBV19 to TRBJ2-7, with D possibly matching TRBD1 (6 bases). Read data end 3 residues before the CDR3 end; the end is taken from the germline J gene. Trimming left V 4 bases short and J 2 bases short, with 12 bases between. The CDR3 has 14 amino acids. CDR1 is LNHDA and CDR2 is SQIVND in the germline V gene (reference sequence).

This clone has a count of ten or more. The read stops 3 residues short of the end of the CDR3; the missing end is completed from the germline J gene. The J gene is TRBJ1-2, the V gene TRBV7-8, with D perhaps matching TRBD1 (6 bases). Germline CDR1 and CDR2: SGHVS and FQNEAQ. The CDR3 runs to 15 residues. Trimming pared 5 bases from V and 2 bases from J, leaving 15 bases between. The CDR3 bases that were read are TGTGCCAGCAGCGTCCACAGGGTAGCGAACTATGGC. Translated, it gives CASSVHRVANYG. From start to end, the CDR3 is CASSVHRVANYGYTF. The full variable domain, in which reference TRBV7-8 and TRBJ1-2 provide the parts outside the CDR3, is GAGVSQSPRYKVAKRGQDVALRCDPISGHVSLFWYQQALGQGPEFLTYFQNEAQLDKSGLPSDRFFAERPEGSVSTLKIQRTQQEDSAVYLCASSVHRVANYGYTFGSGTRLTVV.

This clone has more than one count but fewer than ten. CDR3 DNA (partial): TGTGCCAGTAGTAGTCAGATGAACACTGAA. This gives the protein CASSSQMNTE. The full CDR3 sequence reads CASSSQMNTEAFF. V gene TRBV19 combines with J gene TRBJ1-1; no definite D call. The read ends 3 residues early relative to the CDR3; the germline J gene fills the gap. Germline loops: CDR1 LNHDA, CDR2 SQIVND (reference sequence). Trimming stripped 4 bases from V and 0 bases from J, with 6 bases between. CDR3 length equals 13 residues.

This clone was detected many times. The CDR3 extends 3 residues past the end of the read, so its final part is completed from the germline J gene. This chain links TRBV5-1 with TRBJ1-6, with TRBD1 identical over 8 bases. The V and J ends lost 4 bases and 7 bases, in that order; junction bases with no gene match: 10. Germline V CDR1 and CDR2: SGHRS, YFSETQ. CDR3 size: 16 residues. The CDR3 here is CASSPTTSGGNSPLHF. Incomplete CDR3 DNA: TGCGCCAGCAGCCCGACGACTTCAGGGGGCAATTCACCC.

This clone has at least ten counts. Coverage ceases 3 residues before the CDR3 finishes, and the germline J gene fills in the end. V usage is TRBV5-1 and J usage is TRBJ2-2; maybe TRBD2 (6 bases). The V and J ends lost 8 bases and 5 bases respectively, with 19 bases between them. Germline V gene sequence: CDR1 SGHRS, CDR2 YFSETQ. The CDR3 extends over 15 amino acids. The CDR3 bases that were read are TGCGCCAGTACCCTGGACTCCGGAGGGACCGGGGAG. Protein: CASTLDSGGTGE. The whole CDR3 protein is CASTLDSGGTGELFF.

Turning to this clone: The missing CDR3 end, 3 residues past where the read stops, is filled in from the germline J gene. V gene TRBV20-1 combines with J gene TRBJ2-7, with D tentatively TRBD2 (6 bases). The CDR3 totals 13 residues. Germline V CDR1 and CDR2: DFQATT, SNEGSKA (reference sequence). The ends were cut back, 6 bases at V and 2 bases at J, with 14 bases in the middle. Incomplete CDR3 DNA: TGCAGTGCCCTTCGGGGGAACACCTACGAG. Its translation is CSALRGNTYE. The complete CDR3 sequence is CSALRGNTYEQYF.

This clone was seen at least ten times. CDR3 in amino acids: CASSPNRLSSYEQYF. The CDR3 bases that were read are TGTGCCAGCTCACCAAACAGGCTTAGCTCCTACGAG. This chain connects TRBV18 to TRBJ2-7; tentatively, D is TRBD1 (5 bases). The sequenced fragment ends 3 residues before the CDR3 boundary, so the rest is inferred from the germline J gene. The V end was cut by 2 bases, the J end by 0 bases, with 11 bases between. CDR3 length: 15 amino acids. Germline loops: CDR1 KGHSH, CDR2 LQKENI.

To note about this clone: With the read ending 3 residues before the CDR3 end, the germline J gene is used to fill in that end. The V gene is TRBV2, the J gene TRBJ1-4; D gene unclear. Germline values: CDR1 SNHLY, CDR2 FYNNEI. The length of the CDR3 is 13 residues. V dropped 4 bases and J dropped 4 bases, with 7 bases sitting between them. This CDR3 reads CASSGHLNEKLFF. The covered CDR3 bases are TGTGCCAGCAGTGGACACCTTAATGAAAAA.

This clone has more than one count but fewer than ten. The read ends 3 residues shy of where the CDR3 ends; the end is completed using the germline J gene. The chain has TRBV7-9 and TRBJ1-2; D is unclear. V was clipped by 1 base and J by 6 bases, with 9 bases between them. Per germline, CDR1 SEHNR and CDR2 FQNEAQ (reference sequence). CDR3 size: 13 residues. The covered CDR3 bases are TGTGCCAGCAGCTTAGGTGTCAGGAATGGC. Translation gives CASSLGVRNG. The entire CDR3 protein is CASSLGVRNGYTF.

This clone has a count of ten or more. The CDR3 is cut off 3 residues early in the read; its end comes from the germline J gene. The rearrangement joins TRBV2 to TRBJ2-1, with 8 bases fitting TRBD2. Germline V gene sequence: CDR1 SNHLY, CDR2 FYNNEI. V lost 7 bases to trimming and J lost 1 base; unmatched junction nucleotides: 12. The CDR3 totals 17 residues. The part of the CDR3 DNA that was read is TGTGCCAGCATGGGACTAGTCGTCGGGAGGTCCTACAATGAG. Its protein product is CASMGLVVGRSYNE. The entire CDR3 reads CASMGLVVGRSYNEQFF.

In its sample, this clone was seen many times. The read halts 3 residues ahead of the CDR3 end, with the missing end drawn from the germline J gene. This chain uses TRBV7-3 with TRBJ2-1, with 8 bases aligning to TRBD2. This CDR3 is built from 16 residues. CDR1 and CDR2 from the germline V gene are SGHTA and FQGTGA. Trimming removed 4 bases from V and 0 bases from J; junction bases left unmatched: 5. The CDR3 bases that were read are TGTGCCAGCAGCTCCGTAGCGGGGACCTCCTACAATGAG. This gives the protein CASSSVAGTSYNE. The whole CDR3 region reads CASSSVAGTSYNEQFF.

The table lists this clone with many counts. The read stops 3 residues short of the end of the CDR3; the missing end is completed from the germline J gene. The J gene is TRBJ1-3, the V gene TRBV14; TRBD1 is a possible D gene (5 bases). The ends were cut back, 3 bases at V and 0 bases at J, with 12 bases in the middle. Germline assignment: CDR1 SGHDN and CDR2 FVKESK. This CDR3 is 16 amino acids long. The CDR3 bases that were read are TGTGCCAGCAGCCAGGGGCGACGGAGCTCTGGAAACACC. It specifies CASSQGRRSSGNT. The complete CDR3 protein is CASSQGRRSSGNTIYF.